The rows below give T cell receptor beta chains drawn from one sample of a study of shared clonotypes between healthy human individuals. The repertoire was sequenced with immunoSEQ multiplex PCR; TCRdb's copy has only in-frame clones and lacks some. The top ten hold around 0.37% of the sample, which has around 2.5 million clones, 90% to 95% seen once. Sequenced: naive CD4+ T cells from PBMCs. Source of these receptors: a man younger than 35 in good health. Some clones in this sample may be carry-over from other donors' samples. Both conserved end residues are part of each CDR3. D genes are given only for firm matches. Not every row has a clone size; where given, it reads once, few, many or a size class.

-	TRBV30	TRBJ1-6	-	CAWSRGSLSSYNSPLHF	TGTGCCTGGAGTCGTGGGTCTCTGAGCTCCTATAATTCACCCCTCCACTTT
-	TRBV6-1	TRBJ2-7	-	CASSMGWSSYEQYF	TGTGCCAGCAGCATGGGCTGGAGCTCCTACGAGCAGTACTTC
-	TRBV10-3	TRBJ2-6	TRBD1	CAISETGVGANVLTF	TGTGCCATCAGTGAAACAGGGGTAGGGGCCAACGTCCTGACTTTC
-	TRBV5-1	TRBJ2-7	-	CASSLATSTAYEQYF	TGCGCCAGCAGCTTGGCTACTTCTACCGCCTACGAGCAGTACTTC
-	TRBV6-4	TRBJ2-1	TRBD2	CASSEFLSSGSYNEQFF	TGTGCCAGCAGTGAGTTCCTCTCTAGCGGCTCCTACAATGAGCAGTTCTTC
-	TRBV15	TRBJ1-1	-	CATSREGSEAFF	TGTGCCACCAGCAGAGAAGGAAGTGAAGCTTTCTTT
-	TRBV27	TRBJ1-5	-	CASSLSGSYSNQPQHF	TGTGCCAGCAGTTTGTCGGGCTCCTATAGCAATCAGCCCCAGCATTTT
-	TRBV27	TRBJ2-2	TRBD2	CASSRLAGGHTGELFF	TGTGCCAGCAGTCGTTTAGCGGGAGGTCACACCGGGGAGCTGTTTTTT
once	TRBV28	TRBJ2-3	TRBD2	CASSPSGDTDTQYF	TGTGCCAGCAGTCCTAGCGGGGACACAGATACGCAGTATTTT
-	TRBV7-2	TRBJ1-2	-	CASSLPGAAGYTF	TGTGCCAGCAGCCTCCCAGGGGCTGCCGGCTACACCTTC
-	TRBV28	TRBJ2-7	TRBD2	CASTPTGGSNYEQYF	TGTGCCAGCACCCCAACCGGGGGGTCAAACTACGAGCAGTACTTC
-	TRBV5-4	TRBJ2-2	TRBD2	CASSLIGAGGDTGELFF	TGTGCCAGCAGCTTGATCGGGGCGGGAGGGGATACCGGGGAGCTGTTTTTT
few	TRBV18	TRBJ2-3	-	CASSPKRSSLTDTQYF	TGTGCCAGCTCACCTAAGCGCTCTAGCCTCACAGATACGCAGTATTTT
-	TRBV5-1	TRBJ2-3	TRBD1	CASVLTGTGVTDTQYF	TGCGCCAGCGTACTAACCGGGACAGGGGTGACAGATACGCAGTATTTT
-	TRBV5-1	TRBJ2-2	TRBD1	CASRTDRDGTGELFF	TGCGCCAGCAGGACGGACAGGGATGGCACCGGGGAGCTGTTTTTT
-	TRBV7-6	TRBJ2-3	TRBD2	CASSLNVAGNTDTQYF	TGTGCCAGCAGCCTGAACGTAGCGGGGAACACAGATACGCAGTATTTT
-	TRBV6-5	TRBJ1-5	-	CASGHRGDQPQHF	TGTGCCAGTGGACACCGGGGGGATCAGCCCCAGCATTTT
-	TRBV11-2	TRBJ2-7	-	CASSFGSYEQYF	TGTGCCAGCAGCTTTGGGAGCTACGAGCAGTACTTC
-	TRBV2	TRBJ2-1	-	CASSTWTRSSYNEQFF	TGTGCCAGCAGCACCTGGACGAGGAGCTCCTACAATGAGCAGTTCTTC
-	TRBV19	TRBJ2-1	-	CASSMKYNEQFF	TGTGCCAGTAGTATGAAGTACAATGAGCAGTTCTTC
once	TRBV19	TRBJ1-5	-	CASLIRDGFNQPQHF	TGTGCCAGTCTGATCCGGGACGGCTTCAATCAGCCCCAGCATTTT
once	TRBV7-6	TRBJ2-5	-	CASSLAGSTLGETQYF	TGTGCCAGCAGCTTAGCGGGGTCCACTCTCGGTGAGACCCAGTACTTC
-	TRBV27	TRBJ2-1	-	CASTSLREQFF	TGTGCCAGCACCAGTCTGCGGGAGCAGTTCTTC
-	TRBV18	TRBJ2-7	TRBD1	CASSPPQGVSYEQYF	TGTGCCAGCTCACCACCCCAGGGGGTTTCCTACGAGCAGTACTTC
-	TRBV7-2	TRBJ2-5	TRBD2	CASSLVAGGPGETQYF	TGTGCCAGCAGCTTAGTAGCGGGAGGGCCGGGAGAGACCCAGTACTTC